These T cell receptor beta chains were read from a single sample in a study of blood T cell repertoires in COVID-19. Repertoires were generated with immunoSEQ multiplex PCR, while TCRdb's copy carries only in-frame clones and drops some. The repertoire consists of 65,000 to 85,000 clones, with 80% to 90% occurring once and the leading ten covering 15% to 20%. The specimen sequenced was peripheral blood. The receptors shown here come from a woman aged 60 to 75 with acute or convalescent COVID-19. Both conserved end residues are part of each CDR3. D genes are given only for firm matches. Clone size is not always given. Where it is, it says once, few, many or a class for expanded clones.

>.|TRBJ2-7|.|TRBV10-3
TGTGCCATCAGCGATACCGGGACAATAGAGCAGTACTTC
CAISDTGTIEQYF
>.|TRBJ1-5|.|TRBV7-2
TGTGCCAGCAGCCCAGGGGTGAGCAATCAGCCCCAGCATTTT
CASSPGVSNQPQHF
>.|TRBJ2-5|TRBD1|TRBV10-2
TGCGCCAGCAGTGAGGGGACAGGCCGGCGAGAGACCCAGTACTTC
CASSEGTGRRETQYF
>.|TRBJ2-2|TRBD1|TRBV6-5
TGTGCCAGCAGACCTATGGACAGGATCACCGGGGAGCTGTTTTTT
CASRPMDRITGELFF
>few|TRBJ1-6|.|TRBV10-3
TGTGCCATCAGTGTGGTAGCAGCTTATAATTCACCCCTCCACTTT
CAISVVAAYNSPLHF
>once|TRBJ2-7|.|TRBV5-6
TGTGCCAGCAGCCCCCGCGGAATCAGGGGCGAGCAGTACTTC
CASSPRGIRGEQYF
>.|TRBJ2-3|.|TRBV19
TGTGCCAGTAGTATAACGGACTCAGGAGGTACGCAGTATTTT
CASSITDSGGTQYF
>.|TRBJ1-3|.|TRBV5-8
TGTGCCAGCAGCTTGGATTTCAGGGGAGTGACTGGAAACACCATATATTTT
CASSLDFRGVTGNTIYF
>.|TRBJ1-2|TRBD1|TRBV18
TGTGCCAGCTCACCAGGACAGGGAATTTATGGCTACACCTTC
CASSPGQGIYGYTF
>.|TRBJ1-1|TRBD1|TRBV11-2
TGTGCCGGCAGGGGGCCGAACACTGAAGCTTTCTTT
CAGRGPNTEAFF
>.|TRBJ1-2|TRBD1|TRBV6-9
TGTGCCAGCAGTTACAGCTACAGGGGGCAAGGCGGCTACACCTTC
CASSYSYRGQGGYTF
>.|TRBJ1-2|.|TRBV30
TGTGCCTGGAGTACCGGGACATCTTATGGCTACACCTTC
CAWSTGTSYGYTF
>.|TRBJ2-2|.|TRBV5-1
TGCGCCAGCAGCCCGACAGCGACCGCGAACACCGGGGAGCTGTTTTTT
CASSPTATANTGELFF
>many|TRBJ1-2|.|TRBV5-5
TGTGCCAGCAGCTTGGTGCCCAGTAACTATGGCTACACCTTC
CASSLVPSNYGYTF
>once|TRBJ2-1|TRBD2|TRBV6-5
TGTGCCAGCAGTCCTAGCGGGGGGGTCTACAATGAGCAGTTCTTC
CASSPSGGVYNEQFF